What follows describes a single T cell receptor beta chain. Its antigen target is currently unknown. No clone much larger than this one lies a single base away; base qualities are absent. Inclusive of the bounding cysteine and phenylalanine, the CDR3 is 16 residues long. Here the CDR3 DNA is all that survives: 48 bases in frame from base 1. The V end loses 3 bases and the J end loses 2 bases, and a stretch of 15 bases separates them. The germline V gene (reference sequence) sets CDR1 to SGHNT and CDR2 to YYREEE. The cohort comprised fewer than 750 healthy bone marrow donors. All cohort members were sampled while nominally healthy, although unrecorded immune exposures were likely present. The donor tested CMV seronegative and was one of the 352 seronegative cohort members. Every donor gave a peripheral blood sample, and the peripheral blood mononuclear cells from that sample were used for TCR beta sequencing. The Qiagen DNeasy Blood Extraction Kit was used to extract genomic DNA from the blood cell samples.

The method was the immunoSEQ multiplex PCR assay. A mixture of 60 forward primers for TCR Vbeta segments and 13 reverse primers for TCR Jbeta segments was used in the multiplex PCR. A multiplex PCR assay on genomic DNA amplified the CDR3 region of rearranged TCR beta genes. The amplified TCR beta libraries were sequenced on the Illumina HiSeq System as 87-base-pair reads. The published analysis was carried out like this. A later analysis tallied roughly 76 million unique TCR beta chains across the 666 repertoires, and approximately 12 million of those chains were shared by two or more donors. Raw reads were error-corrected and collapsed into unique sequences with a nearest-neighbor algorithm that merged closely related sequences to remove PCR and sequencing errors. To assign V, D and J gene segments, CDR3 sequences were aligned to IMGT reference sequences. Each retained sequence needed at least a six-nucleotide match to both a V gene segment and a J gene segment. Rearrangements were classified as productive when the CDR3 lacked stop codons and remained in frame with V and J, and all other rearrangements were classified as non-productive. CDR3 was defined by IMGT convention, running from the second conserved V-encoded cysteine to the conserved J-encoded phenylalanine. The earlier analysis of some 600 of the donors excluded sequences that lacked an unambiguous match to a single V gene segment. An earlier analysis of about 600 of the donors called V segments functional above 56.7% productive rearrangements and segregating when the between-donor standard deviation exceeded 5%. To diagnose cytomegalovirus status from the catalog of TCR beta chain sequences, a statistical classification framework was built. V and J gene assignment, in a later analysis, came from comparing TCR nucleotide sequences with IMGT/GENE-DB human TR gene sequences. In a later analysis, CDR3 sequences and most-parsimonious VDJ recombination scenarios were assigned using the TCRdist pipeline. In a later analysis, every TCR beta chain was defined by the combination of its CDR3 amino acid sequence and its V-gene family, and reads without a unique V-gene family were dropped. To address suspected cross-contamination and a sequencing artifact, a later analysis removed over 500 highly shared, low-generation-probability nucleotide sequences. A later analysis calculated a clonal expansion index for each public chain from normalized within-repertoire ranks of inferred template counts. In a later analysis, generation probabilities were computed using a VDJ recombination model fitted to out-of-frame rearrangements, and the results were checked against IGoR. In a later analysis, hypergeometric tests were used to score TCR-TCR, TCR-HLA and TCR-CMV co-occurrence, with a repertoire-size bias correction applied to TCR pairs. In a later analysis, false discovery rates were estimated by permuting HLA or CMV assignments 20 times. In a later analysis, co-occurring TCRs were grouped with DBSCAN, and TCRdist sequence similarity was added when clustering was performed within HLA-allele-positive subsets. Repertoires with fewer than 30,000 or more than 120,000 public chains, plus five repertoires with anomalous nucleotide sharing, were excluded from co-occurrence clustering. What TCRdb holds here is the immuneACCESS table cut down to in-frame rearrangements. Part of the clones is not present; checked against another copy, under half of the missing clones reflect an unresolved V gene, and the others are unexplained. For V, J and clone size, that table is used; D and trimming come from the DNA. This sample holds about 140,000 clones; more than 75% were observed only once. Of the sample, 2% to 2.5% is held by the ten largest clones.

The data were taken from a study of cytomegalovirus exposure and HLA in healthy donors (dated by TCRdb to about 2017). Study-wide context: According to an earlier analysis of a few hundred of the donors, about 180 million T cells yielded 117 million unique TCR beta sequences and roughly 280 Gb of sequence data. To decide whether each TCR beta V gene segment behaved as functional or pseudogenic, an earlier analysis of some 570 of the donors relied on high-throughput TCR beta sequencing. Every discovery cohort repertoire had been produced on one sequencing platform. Donor age, sex, ethnicity and CMV serostatus were compiled together with the repertoire data. The T cell repertoires of about 700 subjects were profiled by immunosequencing and related to cytomegalovirus serostatus. High-throughput TCR immunosequencing, statistical association of individual TCRs with disease status, and machine learning were combined to predict cytomegalovirus infection status. Typing coverage differed by locus: A, B, C, DRB1 and DQB1 were typed in about 620-630 donors, DQA1 in 500 to 550, DPA1 in around 580, and DPB1 in 400 to 490. Because of strong linkage in the cohort, roughly five DR-DQ haplotypes were treated as single units for association and clustering. Of the roughly 400 genotyped donors, 75% to 85% were placed in the genetic ancestry cluster associated with self-reported Caucasian donors. The aim of the study was to test whether cataloging public T cell receptors could identify signatures of past pathogen exposure. About 320 gigabases of sequencing data and tens of millions of unique TCR sequences were included in an early release covering about 700 HLA-typed donors. A later genetic analysis took genome-wide SNP genotypes for 398 of the 666 donors and used that subset as a discovery cohort. Class I and class II HLA loci were covered by the typing at four-digit resolution. The later analysis used no new phenotypic data to find candidate immune exposures, relying instead on TCR beta sequences and their occurrence across donors. On average, 235,054 unique TCR beta nucleotide sequences were sequenced per donor among a few hundred genotyped donors of the cohort, with roughly 18% of those sequences being non-productive. A later analysis re-analyzed previously published TCR beta repertoires from 550 to 700 donors and added high-resolution HLA genotyping to study TCR occurrence patterns. A separate validation cohort of about 110 different subjects was used in addition to the 666-subject first cohort. On the study overall, not on this receptor specifically: The 87-base-pair reads could not distinguish some IMGT-functional V segments, including TRBV6-2 and TRBV6-3, so those segments were excluded. The sequencing pipeline was judged likely to have produced a cluster of highly shared sequence variants as a technical artifact. A further reported finding was that TCR beta sequences accurately predicted the HLA-A and HLA-B alleles for most subjects in the first cohort. According to a later analysis, TCR association rates differed among HLA loci, with DRB1 alleles showing the most associated TCRs and HLA-C alleles showing the fewest. Several of the top co-occurrence clusters appeared to be linked to parvovirus B19, influenza, CMV and Epstein-Barr virus, according to a later analysis. In vitro tests confirmed that a few of the cytomegalovirus-associated TCR beta chains recognize cytomegalovirus antigens. V-gene and J-gene trimming of TCR beta chains was associated with a missense DCLRE1C variant in a later genetic analysis, and the association was replicated in an independent cohort. In the study, 150 to 200 TCR beta chains were listed as associated with cytomegalovirus. According to a later genetic analysis, donors in an Asian-associated ancestry cluster had fewer N-insertions in productive TCRs than the approximately 690-donor mean. Only TCR beta chains were sequenced in this cohort, and the absence of alpha or paired-chain data limited detectable features. In a later analysis, most CMV-associated TCR beta chains were found to appear HLA-restricted, with HLA associations seemingly driven largely by CMV exposure. In an earlier analysis of under 600 of the donors, most TCR beta V segments were observed in productive rearrangements about 87% or about 30% of the time, broadly matching IMGT annotations. When HLA alleles, especially DR and DQ, strongly co-occurred, attributing TCR associations to individual alleles was difficult. The only immune exposure information available for the cohort was CMV serostatus. The authors suggested that the approach could potentially be generalized to other disease states and immunological phenotypes. In a later analysis, more than 15,000 TCR beta sequences were associated with specific HLA alleles at a false discovery rate of 0.05. Correlated functional status among segregating V segments might be attributable to linkage disequilibrium, but an unknown experimental factor could not be ruled out. HLA typing was unavailable for some donors at each locus, so association tests used only the typed subset. Cytomegalovirus status was reported to be diagnosed by the classifier with high specificity and sensitivity in both the original and validation cohorts. Presence/absence analyses assumed roughly uniform sequencing depth across donors, an assumption that may not hold. While some public TCRs were present in many individuals, most TCR sequences turned up only very rarely across donors. Because counts were too low, approximately 15 rarely observed V segments, including chromosome 9 orphons, were excluded from the earlier analysis of about 500 of the donors. In a later analysis, HLA-associated TCR beta chains showed more clonal expansion and lower generation probabilities than non-associated chains that were equally common.

The chain is assembled from TRBV5-4 and TRBJ1-3; TRBD1 could be the D gene, as 5 bases match. The source is a man aged 25 to 40 in good health and CMV-seronegative. Sequenced sample: PBMCs. The CDR3 is CASSSHRPGAGNTIYF. The DNA reads TGTGCCAGCAGCTCGCATCGCCCGGGGGCTGGAAACACCATATATTTT. The full variable domain, completed from the reference TRBV5-4 and TRBJ1-3 proteins outside the CDR3, reads ETGVTQSPTHLIKTRGQQVTLRCSSQSGHNTVSWYQQALGQGPQFIFQYYREEENGRGNFPPRFSGLQFPNYSSELNVNALELDDSALYLCASSSHRPGAGNTIYFGEGSWLTVV.